This TCR beta chain was recorded in a study of shared clonotypes between healthy human individuals. An assay was performed, and its level was deep. Template for every sorted-subset replicate PCR totaled about 200 ng DNA, roughly 30,000 T cell genomes. Clones were read by immunoSEQ multiplex PCR, and TCRdb kept only the in-frame ones, dropping some. The sample lists 750,000 to 1,000,000 clones; around 92% were seen once. Naivety among CD8 cells was defined by CD45RO negativity and positive CCR7 selection, thereby excluding terminally differentiated effector memory CD45RA+ cells. The CDR3 spans 13 residues. CDR1 is SGHTA and CDR2 is FQGNSA in the germline V gene. The V gene lost 1 base and the J gene lost 7 bases, with 11 bases spanning the gap.

This receptor was identified in a man younger than 40 in good health. Sequenced material: naive CD8+ T cells sorted from blood. The chain links TRBV7-2 to TRBJ2-7, with unresolved D. CDR3 nucleotides: TGTGCCAGCAGCTTAGACCCCCGCTGGGAGCAGTACTTC. It translates to CASSLDPRWEQYF. Together with reference TRBV7-2 and TRBJ2-7, the CDR3 gives the full variable domain: GAGVSQSPSNKVTEKGKDVELRCDPISGHTALYWYRQSLGQGLEFLIYFQGNSAPDKSGLPSDRFSAERTGGSVSTLTIQRTQQEDSAVYLCASSLDPRWEQYFGPGTRLTVT.